This paragraph reports one T cell receptor beta chain. Under the authors' procedure: Nucleated cell number was recorded as an estimate derived from reference gene primer amplification. Data came from immunoSEQ multiplex PCR; TCRdb stores just in-frame clones and leaves some out. V, J and clone size are those of that table, while D and trimming were read from the DNA. The repertoire holds around 230,000 clones, with 65% to 85% as singletons. This sample stems from a study of blood T cell repertoires in COVID-19. As for the study in general: In each case, the material was cDNA or gDNA derived from T cells, B-cell-depleted T cells, or PBMCs.

Germline V lookup: CDR1 MNHEY, CDR2 SVGAGI. Trimming removed 6 bases from V and 4 bases from J, with 16 bases in between. There are 15 residues in the CDR3. This sequence was found in a man in his forties or fifties with acute or convalescent COVID-19. This rearrangement joins TRBV6-5 to TRBJ1-3, with D maybe TRBD1 (6 bases). The sequencing input was peripheral blood. CDR3 coding DNA: TGTGCCAGCAGAACCACCTCAGGGGTCGGAAACACCATATATTTT. This codes for CASRTTSGVGNTIYF.